This TCR beta chain was sequenced during a study of beta chain features in type 1 diabetes. A CD45RO/CCR7/CD25/CD127/CD95/CD27 panel sorted naive, central memory, regulatory and stem cell-like memory CD4+ cells. Sorted populations all had greater than 95% purity. General study findings and limits: Junctions at VDJ sites from type 1 diabetes patients had fewer insertions and more deletions.

Trimming took off 0 bases at V and 5 bases at J, with 7 bases between the two ends. The CDR3 consists of 13 residues. Germline V gives CDR1 SGHTA, CDR2 FQGNSA. This clone has just a few counts. Its specificity is unknown. Isolated RNA was reverse transcribed in full, so expressed TCRB transcripts were sequenced. Profiled with immunoSEQ multiplex PCR; TCRdb holds only in-frame clones, not every one. The repertoire holds under 550,000 clones, about an eighth seen once, with roughly 0.046% in the top ten. Sequencing used naive CD4+ T cells from blood. This clonotype was sampled from a woman under 30 in good health. The V call is TRBV7-2, the J call TRBJ1-2; tentative D call: TRBD1 (5 bases). The CDR3 nucleotides read TGTGCCAGCAGCTTAGCCCCAGGGTATGGCTACACCTTC. Translating it yields CASSLAPGYGYTF.